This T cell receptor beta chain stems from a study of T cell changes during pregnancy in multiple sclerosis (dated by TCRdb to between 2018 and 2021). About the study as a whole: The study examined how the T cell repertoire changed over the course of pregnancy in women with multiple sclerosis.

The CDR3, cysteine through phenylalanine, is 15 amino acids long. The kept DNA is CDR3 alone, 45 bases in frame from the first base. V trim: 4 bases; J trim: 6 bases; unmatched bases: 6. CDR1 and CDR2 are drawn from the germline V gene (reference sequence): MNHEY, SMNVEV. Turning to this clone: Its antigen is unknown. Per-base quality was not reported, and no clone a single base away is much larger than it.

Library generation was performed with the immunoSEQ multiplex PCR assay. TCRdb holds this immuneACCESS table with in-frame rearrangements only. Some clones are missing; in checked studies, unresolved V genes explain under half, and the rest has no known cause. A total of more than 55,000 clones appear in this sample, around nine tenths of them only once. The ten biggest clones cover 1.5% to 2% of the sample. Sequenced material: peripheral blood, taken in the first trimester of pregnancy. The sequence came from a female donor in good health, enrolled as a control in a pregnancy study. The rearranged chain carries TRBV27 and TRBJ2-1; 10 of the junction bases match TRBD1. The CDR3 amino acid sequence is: CASSSGTGVVNEQFF. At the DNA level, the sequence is TGTGCCAGCAGTTCGGGGACAGGGGTGGTCAATGAGCAGTTCTTC.